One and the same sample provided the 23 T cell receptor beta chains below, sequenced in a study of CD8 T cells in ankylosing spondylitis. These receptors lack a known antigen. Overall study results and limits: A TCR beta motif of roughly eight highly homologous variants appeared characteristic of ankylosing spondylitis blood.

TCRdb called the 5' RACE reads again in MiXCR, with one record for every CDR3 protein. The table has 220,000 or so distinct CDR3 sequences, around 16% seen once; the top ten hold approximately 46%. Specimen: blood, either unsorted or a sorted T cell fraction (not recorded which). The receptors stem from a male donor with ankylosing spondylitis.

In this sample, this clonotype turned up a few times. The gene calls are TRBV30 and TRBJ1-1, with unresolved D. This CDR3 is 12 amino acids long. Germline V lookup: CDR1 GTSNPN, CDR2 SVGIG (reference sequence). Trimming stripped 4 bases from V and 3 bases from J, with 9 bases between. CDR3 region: CAWIGLDTEAFF. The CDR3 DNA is TGTGCCTGGATCGGGTTGGACACTGAAGCTTTCTTT.

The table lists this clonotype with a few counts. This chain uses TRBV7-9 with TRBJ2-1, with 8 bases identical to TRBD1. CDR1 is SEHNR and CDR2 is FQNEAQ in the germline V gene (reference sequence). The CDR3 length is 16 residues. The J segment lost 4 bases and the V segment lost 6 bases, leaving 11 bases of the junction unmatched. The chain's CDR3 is CASRTAGTGVYNEQFF. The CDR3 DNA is TGTGCCAGCAGAACCGCCGGGACAGGAGTTTACAATGAGCAGTTCTTC.

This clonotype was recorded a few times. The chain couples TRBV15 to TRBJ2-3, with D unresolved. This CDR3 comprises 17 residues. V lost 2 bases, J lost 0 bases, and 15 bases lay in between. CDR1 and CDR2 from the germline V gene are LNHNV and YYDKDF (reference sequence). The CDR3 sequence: CATSRTLLATSTDTQYF. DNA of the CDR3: TGTGCCACCAGCAGAACCCTCCTCGCGACTAGCACAGATACGCAGTATTTT. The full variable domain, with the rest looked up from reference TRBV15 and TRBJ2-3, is DAMVIQNPRYQVTQFGKPVTLSCSQTLNHNVMYWYQQKSSQAPKLLFHYYDKDFNNEADTPDNFQSRRPNTSFCFLDIRSPGLGDTAMYLCATSRTLLATSTDTQYFGPGTRLTVL.

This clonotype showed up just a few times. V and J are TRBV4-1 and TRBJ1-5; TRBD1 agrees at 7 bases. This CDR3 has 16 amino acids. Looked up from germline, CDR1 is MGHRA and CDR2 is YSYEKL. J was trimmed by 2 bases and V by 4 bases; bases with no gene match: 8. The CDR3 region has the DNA TGCGCCAGCAGCCCTAGACAGGGTTTGGGCAATCAGCCCCAGCATTTT. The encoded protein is CASSPRQGLGNQPQHF.

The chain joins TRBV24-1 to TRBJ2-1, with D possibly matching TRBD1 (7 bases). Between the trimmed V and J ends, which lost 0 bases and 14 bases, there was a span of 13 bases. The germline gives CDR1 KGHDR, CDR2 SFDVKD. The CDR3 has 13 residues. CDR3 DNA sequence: TGTGCCACCAGTGATTTGCCAGGGGGGCTGGAGTTCTTC. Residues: CATSDLPGGLEFF.

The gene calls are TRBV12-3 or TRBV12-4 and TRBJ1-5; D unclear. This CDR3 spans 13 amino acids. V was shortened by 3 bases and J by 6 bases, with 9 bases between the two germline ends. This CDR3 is CASSFSPSQPQHF. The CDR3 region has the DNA TGTGCCAGCAGTTTTTCCCCTAGTCAGCCCCAGCATTTT.

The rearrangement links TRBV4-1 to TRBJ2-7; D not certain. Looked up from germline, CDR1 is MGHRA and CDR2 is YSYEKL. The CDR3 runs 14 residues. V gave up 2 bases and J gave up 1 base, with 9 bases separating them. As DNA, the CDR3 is TGCGCCAGCAGCCAATGGTTAGGTTCCTACGAGCAGTACTTC. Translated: CASSQWLGSYEQYF.

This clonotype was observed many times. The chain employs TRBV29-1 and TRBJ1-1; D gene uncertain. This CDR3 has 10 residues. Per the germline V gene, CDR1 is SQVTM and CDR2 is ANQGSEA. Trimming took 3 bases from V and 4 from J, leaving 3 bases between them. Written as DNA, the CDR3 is TGCAGCGTTGAGACCACTGAAGCTTTCTTT. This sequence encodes CSVETTEAFF.

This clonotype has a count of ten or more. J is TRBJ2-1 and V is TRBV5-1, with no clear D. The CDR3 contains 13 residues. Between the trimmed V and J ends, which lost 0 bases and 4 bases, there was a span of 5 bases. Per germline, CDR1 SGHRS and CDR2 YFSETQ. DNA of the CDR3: TGCGCCAGCAGCTTGGACGGTTACAATGAGCAGTTCTTC. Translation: CASSLDGYNEQFF.

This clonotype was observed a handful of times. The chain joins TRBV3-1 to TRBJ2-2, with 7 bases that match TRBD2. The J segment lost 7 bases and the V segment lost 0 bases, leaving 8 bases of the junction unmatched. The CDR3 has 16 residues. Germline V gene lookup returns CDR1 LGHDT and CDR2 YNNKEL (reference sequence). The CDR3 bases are TGTGCCAGCAGCCAAGAGGTCAGGCGGGAGATCGGGGAGCTGTTTTTT. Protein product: CASSQEVRREIGELFF.

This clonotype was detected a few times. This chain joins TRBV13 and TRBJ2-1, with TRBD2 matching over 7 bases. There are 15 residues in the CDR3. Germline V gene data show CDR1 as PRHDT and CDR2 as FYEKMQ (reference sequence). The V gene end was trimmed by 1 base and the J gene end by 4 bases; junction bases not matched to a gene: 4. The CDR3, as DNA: TGTGCCAGCAGCTTAGCGTCTAGCGGATACAATGAGCAGTTCTTC. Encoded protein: CASSLASSGYNEQFF.

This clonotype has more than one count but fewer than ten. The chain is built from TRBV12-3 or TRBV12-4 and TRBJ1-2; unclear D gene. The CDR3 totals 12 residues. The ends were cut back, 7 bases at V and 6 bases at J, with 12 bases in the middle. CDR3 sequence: CASNPGGNGYTF. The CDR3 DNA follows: TGTGCCAGCAATCCAGGCGGGAATGGCTACACCTTC.

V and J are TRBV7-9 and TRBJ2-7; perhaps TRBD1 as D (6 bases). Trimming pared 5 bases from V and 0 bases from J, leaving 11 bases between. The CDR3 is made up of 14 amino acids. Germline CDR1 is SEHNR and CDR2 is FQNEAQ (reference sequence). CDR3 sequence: CASSPSTGSYEQYF. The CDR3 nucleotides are TGTGCCAGCAGCCCCTCGACAGGCTCCTACGAGCAGTACTTC.

This CDR3 is CASSQDNAGGGETQYF. The CDR3 DNA reads TGCGCCAGCAGCCAAGATAACGCGGGAGGGGGTGAGACCCAGTACTTC. This chain connects TRBV4-3 to TRBJ2-5; TRBD2 aligns across 9 bases. CDR1 and CDR2 (germline): LGHNA, YSLEER. The CDR3 runs 16 residues. V was clipped by 0 bases and J by 5 bases; unmatched bases: 7.

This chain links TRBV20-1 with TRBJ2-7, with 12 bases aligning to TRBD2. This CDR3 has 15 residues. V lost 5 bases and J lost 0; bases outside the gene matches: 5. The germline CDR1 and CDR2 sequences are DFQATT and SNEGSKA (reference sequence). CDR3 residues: CSAYPTSGGSYEQYF. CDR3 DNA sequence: TGCAGTGCTTATCCGACTAGCGGGGGCTCCTACGAGCAGTACTTC.

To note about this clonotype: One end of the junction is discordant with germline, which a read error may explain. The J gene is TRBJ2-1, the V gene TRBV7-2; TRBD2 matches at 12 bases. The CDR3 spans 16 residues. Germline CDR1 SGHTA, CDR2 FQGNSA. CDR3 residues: CASSLAGGGLYNEQFF. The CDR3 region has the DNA TGTGCCAGCAGCCTAGCGGGAGGGGGACTCTACAATGAGCAGTTCTTC.

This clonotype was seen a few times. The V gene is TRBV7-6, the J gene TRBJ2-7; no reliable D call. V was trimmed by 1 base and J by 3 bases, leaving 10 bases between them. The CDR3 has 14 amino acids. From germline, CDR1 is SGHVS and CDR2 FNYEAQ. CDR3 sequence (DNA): TGTGCCAGCAGCTTAGGTCCTTTGGGCTACGAGCAGTACTTC. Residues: CASSLGPLGYEQYF.

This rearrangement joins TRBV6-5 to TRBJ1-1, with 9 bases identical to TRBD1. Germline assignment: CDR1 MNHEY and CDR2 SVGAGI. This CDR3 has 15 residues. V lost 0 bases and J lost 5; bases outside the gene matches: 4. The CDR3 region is CASSYSRQGGTEAFF. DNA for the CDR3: TGTGCCAGCAGTTACTCTAGACAGGGGGGAACTGAAGCTTTCTTT.

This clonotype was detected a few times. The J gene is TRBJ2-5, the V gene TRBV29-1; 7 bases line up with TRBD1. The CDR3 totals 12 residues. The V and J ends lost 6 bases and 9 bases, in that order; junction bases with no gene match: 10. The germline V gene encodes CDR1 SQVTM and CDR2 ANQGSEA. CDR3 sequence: CSVFSPTGAQYF. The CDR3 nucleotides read TGCAGCGTGTTCTCCCCAACAGGGGCCCAGTACTTC. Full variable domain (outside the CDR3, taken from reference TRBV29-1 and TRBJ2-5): SAVISQKPSRDICQRGTSLTIQCQVDSQVTMMFWYRQQPGQSLTLIATANQGSEATYESGFVIDKFPISRPNLTFSTLTVSNMSPEDSSIYLCSVFSPTGAQYFGPGTRLLVL.

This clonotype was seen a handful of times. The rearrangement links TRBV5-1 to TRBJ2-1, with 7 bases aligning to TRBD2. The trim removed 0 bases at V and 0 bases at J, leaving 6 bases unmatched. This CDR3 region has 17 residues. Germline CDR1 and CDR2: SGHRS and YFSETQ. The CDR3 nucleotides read TGCGCCAGCAGCTTGGCGGAGCGGGGTTACTCCTACAATGAGCAGTTCTTC. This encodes CASSLAERGYSYNEQFF.

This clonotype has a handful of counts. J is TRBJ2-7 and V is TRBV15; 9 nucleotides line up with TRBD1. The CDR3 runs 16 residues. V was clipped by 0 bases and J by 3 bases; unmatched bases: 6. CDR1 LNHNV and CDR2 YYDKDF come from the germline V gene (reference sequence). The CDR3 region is CATSRDGGQGYYEQYF. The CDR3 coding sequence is TGTGCCACCAGCAGAGATGGGGGACAGGGATACTACGAGCAGTACTTC. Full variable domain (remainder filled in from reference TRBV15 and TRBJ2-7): DAMVIQNPRYQVTQFGKPVTLSCSQTLNHNVMYWYQQKSSQAPKLLFHYYDKDFNNEADTPDNFQSRRPNTSFCFLDIRSPGLGDTAMYLCATSRDGGQGYYEQYFGPGTRLTVT.

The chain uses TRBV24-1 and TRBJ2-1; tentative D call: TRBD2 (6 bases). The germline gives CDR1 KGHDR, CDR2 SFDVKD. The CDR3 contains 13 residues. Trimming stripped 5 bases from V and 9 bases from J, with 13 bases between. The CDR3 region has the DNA TGTGCCACCAGTGTAGCGGTGGGGGGTGAGCAGTTCTTC. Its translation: CATSVAVGGEQFF.

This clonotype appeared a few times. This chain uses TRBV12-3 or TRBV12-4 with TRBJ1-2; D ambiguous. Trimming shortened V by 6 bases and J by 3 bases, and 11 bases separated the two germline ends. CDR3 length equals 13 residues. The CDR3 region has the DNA TGTGCCAGCAGCCCCTTGGAACACTATGGCTACACCTTC. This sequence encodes CASSPLEHYGYTF.